This T cell receptor (beta chain) was sequenced in a study of cytomegalovirus exposure and HLA in healthy donors. PCR involved 60 Vbeta and 13 Jbeta primers. Generated by immunoSEQ multiplex PCR, the TCRdb table keeps only in-frame clones and is missing some. Of 100,000 to 150,000 clones in the sample, around 73% were seen once. Points on this clone: The antigen remains undetermined.

The CDR3 runs 14 residues. Trimming removed 1 base from V and 4 bases from J; junction bases left unmatched: 3. The germline CDR1 and CDR2 sequences are MGHRA and YSYEKL. Regarding the study as a whole: CMV antigen specificity of a few CMV-associated chains was confirmed in vitro. There were some public TCRs occurring in many donors, but most TCR sequences were rare. Sequencing depth across donors, presence/absence analyses assumed, was roughly uniform.

The chain combines TRBV4-1 with TRBJ2-7, with 8 bases matching TRBD1. This clonotype was obtained from a female donor in good health and CMV-seronegative. Sequencing was carried out using PBMCs. CDR3 region: CASSQVRDRYEQYF. DNA of the CDR3: TGCGCCAGCAGCCAAGTTCGGGACAGGTACGAGCAGTACTTC.